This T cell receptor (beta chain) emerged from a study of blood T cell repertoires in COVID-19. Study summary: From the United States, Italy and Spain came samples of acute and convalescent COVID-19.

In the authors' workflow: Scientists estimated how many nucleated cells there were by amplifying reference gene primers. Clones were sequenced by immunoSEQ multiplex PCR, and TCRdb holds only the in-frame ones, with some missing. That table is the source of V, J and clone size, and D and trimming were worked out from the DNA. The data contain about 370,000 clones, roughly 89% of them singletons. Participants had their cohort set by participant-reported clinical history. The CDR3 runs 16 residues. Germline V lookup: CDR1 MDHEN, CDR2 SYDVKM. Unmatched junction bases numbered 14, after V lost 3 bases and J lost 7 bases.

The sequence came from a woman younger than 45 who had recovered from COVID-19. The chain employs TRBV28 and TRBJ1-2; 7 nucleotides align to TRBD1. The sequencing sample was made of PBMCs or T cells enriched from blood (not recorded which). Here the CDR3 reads CASSFRSVRGFGGYTF. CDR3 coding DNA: TGTGCCAGCAGTTTTCGGTCGGTCAGGGGGTTTGGTGGCTACACCTTC.